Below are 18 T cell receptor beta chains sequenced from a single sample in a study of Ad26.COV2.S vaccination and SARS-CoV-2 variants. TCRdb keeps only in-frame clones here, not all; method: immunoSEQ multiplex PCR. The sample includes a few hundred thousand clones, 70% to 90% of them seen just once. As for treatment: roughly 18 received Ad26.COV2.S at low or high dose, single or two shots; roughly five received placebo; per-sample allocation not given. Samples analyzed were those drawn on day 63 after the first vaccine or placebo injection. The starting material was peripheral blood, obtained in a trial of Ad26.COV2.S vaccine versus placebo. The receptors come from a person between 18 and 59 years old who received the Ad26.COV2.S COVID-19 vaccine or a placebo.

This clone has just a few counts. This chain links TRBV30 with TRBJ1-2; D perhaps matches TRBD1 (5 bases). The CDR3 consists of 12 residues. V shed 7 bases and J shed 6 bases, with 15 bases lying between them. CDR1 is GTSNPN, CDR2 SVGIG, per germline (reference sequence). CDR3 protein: CAFSRGLDGYTF. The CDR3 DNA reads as TGTGCCTTTTCCCGGGGACTCGATGGCTACACCTTC.

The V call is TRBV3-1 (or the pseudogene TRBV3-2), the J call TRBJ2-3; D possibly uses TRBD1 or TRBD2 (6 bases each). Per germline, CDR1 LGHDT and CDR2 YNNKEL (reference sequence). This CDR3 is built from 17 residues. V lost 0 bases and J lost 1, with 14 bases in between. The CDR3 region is CASSQDFDRGRTDTQYF. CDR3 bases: TGTGCCAGCAGCCAAGACTTTGATCGGGGGCGCACAGATACGCAGTATTTT.

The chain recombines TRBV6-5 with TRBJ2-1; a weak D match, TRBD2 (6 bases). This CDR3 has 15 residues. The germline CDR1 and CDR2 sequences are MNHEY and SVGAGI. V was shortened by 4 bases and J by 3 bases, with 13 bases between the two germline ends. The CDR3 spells CASSSEGYIYNEQFF. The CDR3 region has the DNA TGTGCCAGCAGTTCGGAGGGGTATATCTACAATGAGCAGTTCTTC.

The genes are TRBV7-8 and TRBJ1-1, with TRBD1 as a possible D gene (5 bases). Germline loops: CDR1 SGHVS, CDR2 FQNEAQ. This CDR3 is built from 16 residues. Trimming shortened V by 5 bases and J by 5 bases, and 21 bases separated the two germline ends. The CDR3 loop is CASSLDPPGRVTEAFF. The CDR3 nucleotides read TGTGCCAGCAGCCTAGACCCCCCGGGCAGGGTGACTGAAGCTTTCTTT.

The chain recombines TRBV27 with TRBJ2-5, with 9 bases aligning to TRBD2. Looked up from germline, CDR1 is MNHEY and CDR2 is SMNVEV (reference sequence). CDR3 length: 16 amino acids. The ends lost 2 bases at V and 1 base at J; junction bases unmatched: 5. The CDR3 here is CASSLGLAGRQETQYF. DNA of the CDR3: TGTGCCAGCAGTTTAGGGCTAGCGGGACGCCAAGAGACCCAGTACTTC.

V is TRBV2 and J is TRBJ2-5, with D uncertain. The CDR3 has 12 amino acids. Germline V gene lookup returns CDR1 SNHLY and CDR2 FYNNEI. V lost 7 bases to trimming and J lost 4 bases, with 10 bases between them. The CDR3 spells CASNELGETQYF. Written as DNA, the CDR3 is TGTGCCAGCAACGAGCTTGGAGAGACCCAGTACTTC. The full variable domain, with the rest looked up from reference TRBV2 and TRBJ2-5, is EPEVTQTPSHQVTQMGQEVILRCVPISNHLYFYWYRQILGQKVEFLVSFYNNEISEKSEIFDDQFSVERPDGSNFTLKIRSTKLEDSAMYFCASNELGETQYFGPGTRLLVL.

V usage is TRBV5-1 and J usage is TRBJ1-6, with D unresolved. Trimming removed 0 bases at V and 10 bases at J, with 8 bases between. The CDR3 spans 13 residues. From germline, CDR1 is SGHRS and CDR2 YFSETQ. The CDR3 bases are TGCGCCAGCAGCTTGGCCAACCGATCACCCCTCCACTTT. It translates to CASSLANRSPLHF.

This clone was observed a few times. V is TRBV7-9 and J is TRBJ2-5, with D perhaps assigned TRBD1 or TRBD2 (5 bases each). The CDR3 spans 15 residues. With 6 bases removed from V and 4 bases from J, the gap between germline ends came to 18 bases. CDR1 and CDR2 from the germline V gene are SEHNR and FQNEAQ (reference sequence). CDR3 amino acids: CASRQTLIGTETQYF. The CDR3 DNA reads TGTGCCAGCAGACAGACCCTAATCGGGACAGAGACCCAGTACTTC.

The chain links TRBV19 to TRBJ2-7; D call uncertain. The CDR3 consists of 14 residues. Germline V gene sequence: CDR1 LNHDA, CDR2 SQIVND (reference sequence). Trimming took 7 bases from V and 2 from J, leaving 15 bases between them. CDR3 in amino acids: CASNQPGATYEQYF. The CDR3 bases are TGTGCCAGTAATCAACCGGGCGCTACCTACGAGCAGTACTTC.

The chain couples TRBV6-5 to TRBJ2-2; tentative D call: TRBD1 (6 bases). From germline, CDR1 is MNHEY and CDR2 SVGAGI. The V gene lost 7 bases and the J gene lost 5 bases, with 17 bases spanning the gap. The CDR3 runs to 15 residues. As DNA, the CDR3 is TGTGCCAGCACCCCAGGGGACCCGACTACCGGGGAGCTGTTTTTT. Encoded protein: CASTPGDPTTGELFF.

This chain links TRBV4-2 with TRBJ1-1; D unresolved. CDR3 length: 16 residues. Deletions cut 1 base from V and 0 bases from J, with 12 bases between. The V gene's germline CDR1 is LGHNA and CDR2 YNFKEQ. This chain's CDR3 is CASSQVAAVLNTEAFF. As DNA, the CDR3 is TGTGCCAGCAGCCAAGTGGCAGCCGTCCTGAACACTGAAGCTTTCTTT.

This CDR3 reads CASSTYRTGVGYTF. CDR3 bases: TGTGCCAGCAGCACATACCGGACAGGGGTAGGCTACACCTTC. The rearrangement uses TRBV9 and TRBJ1-2, with 9 bases lining up with TRBD1. Germline assignment: CDR1 SGDLS and CDR2 YYNGEE. The CDR3 has 14 amino acids. Trimming cost V 4 bases and J 8 bases; bases outside gene matches: 9.

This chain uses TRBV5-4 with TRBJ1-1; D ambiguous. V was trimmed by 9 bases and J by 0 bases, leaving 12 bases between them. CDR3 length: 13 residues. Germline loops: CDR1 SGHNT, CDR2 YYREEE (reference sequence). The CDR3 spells CATSVLMNTEAFF. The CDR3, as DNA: TGTGCCACCTCAGTCCTCATGAACACTGAAGCTTTCTTT.

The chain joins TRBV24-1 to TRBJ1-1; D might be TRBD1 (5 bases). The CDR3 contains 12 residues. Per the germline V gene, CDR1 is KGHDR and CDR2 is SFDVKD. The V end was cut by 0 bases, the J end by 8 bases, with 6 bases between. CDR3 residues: CATSDLEGEAFF. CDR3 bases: TGTGCCACCAGTGATTTGGAGGGGGAAGCTTTCTTT.

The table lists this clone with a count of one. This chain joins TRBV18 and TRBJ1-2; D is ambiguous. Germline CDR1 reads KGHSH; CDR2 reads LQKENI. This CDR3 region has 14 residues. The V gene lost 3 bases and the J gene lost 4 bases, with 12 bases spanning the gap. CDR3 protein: CASSPPGLIYGYTF. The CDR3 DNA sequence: TGTGCCAGCTCACCTCCGGGGTTAATCTATGGCTACACCTTC.

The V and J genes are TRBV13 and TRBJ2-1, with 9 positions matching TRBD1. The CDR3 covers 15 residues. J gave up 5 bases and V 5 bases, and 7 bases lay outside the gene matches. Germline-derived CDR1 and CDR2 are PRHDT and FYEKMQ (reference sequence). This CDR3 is CASSLRQGVNNEQFF. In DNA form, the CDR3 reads TGTGCCAGCAGCCTTAGACAGGGGGTTAACAATGAGCAGTTCTTC.

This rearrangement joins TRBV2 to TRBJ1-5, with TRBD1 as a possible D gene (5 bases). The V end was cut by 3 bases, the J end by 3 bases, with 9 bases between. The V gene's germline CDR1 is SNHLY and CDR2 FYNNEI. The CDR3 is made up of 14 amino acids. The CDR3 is CASSDKGFNQPQHF. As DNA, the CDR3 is TGTGCCAGCAGTGACAAGGGGTTCAATCAGCCCCAGCATTTT. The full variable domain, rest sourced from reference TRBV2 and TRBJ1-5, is EPEVTQTPSHQVTQMGQEVILRCVPISNHLYFYWYRQILGQKVEFLVSFYNNEISEKSEIFDDQFSVERPDGSNFTLKIRSTKLEDSAMYFCASSDKGFNQPQHFGDGTRLSIL.

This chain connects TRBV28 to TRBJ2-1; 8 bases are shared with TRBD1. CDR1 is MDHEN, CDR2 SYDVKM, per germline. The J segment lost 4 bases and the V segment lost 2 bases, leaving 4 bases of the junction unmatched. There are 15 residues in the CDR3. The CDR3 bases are TGTGCCAGCAGTTTAGGGGGACAGGTATACAATGAGCAGTTCTTC. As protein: CASSLGGQVYNEQFF.